Listed here are 25 T cell receptor beta chains from one sample, sequenced in a study of T cell repertoires in cytomegalovirus infection. TCRdb independently ran MiXCR on the reads; one entry per CDR3 protein. The table lists about a million distinct CDR3 sequences, under 40% of them singletons. The antigens for these receptors are not known. This sample comprised cultured CD8+ T cells from PBMCs, obtained from culture after CMV antigen stimulation. Receptors originate from a human donor in good health (CMV status not recorded). Some clones in this sample may be carry-over from other donors' samples.

This chain joins TRBV4-1 and TRBJ2-3, with 9 positions matching TRBD1. V dropped 1 base and J dropped 0; count of bases not matched to a gene: 8. Germline CDR1 reads MGHRA; CDR2 reads YSYEKL. This CDR3 spans 18 amino acids. The DNA of the CDR3 is TGCGCCAGCAGCCAAGCCTCCAGGGGGACAGGGAGCACAGATACGCAGTATTTT. Protein sequence: CASSQASRGTGSTDTQYF.

This clonotype was seen a handful of times. CDR3: CASSGTGARETQYF. CDR3 DNA sequence: TGTGCCAGCAGTGGGACAGGGGCGCGAGAGACCCAGTACTTC. This chain uses TRBV28 with TRBJ2-5; 10 positions match TRBD1. The CDR3 is made up of 14 amino acids. Trimming removed 5 bases from V and 4 bases from J; junction bases left unmatched: 4. Germline V CDR1 and CDR2: MDHEN, SYDVKM.

The chain is built from TRBV7-3 and TRBJ2-5, with D unclear. Germline V gene lookup returns CDR1 SGHTA and CDR2 FQGTGA. The CDR3 runs 13 residues. Trimming cost V 1 base and J 7 bases, with 10 bases left between them. CDR3 in amino acids: CASSLSTEATQYF. The CDR3 DNA is TGTGCCAGCAGCTTAAGTACCGAAGCGACCCAGTACTTC.

This chain's CDR3 is CASSPAGTYEQYV. Here the CDR3 DNA reads TGTGCCAGCTCACCTGCCGGTACCTACGAGCAGTACGTC. The chain couples TRBV18 to TRBJ2-7; no reliable D call. The germline gives CDR1 KGHSH, CDR2 LQKENI. This CDR3 has 13 amino acids. Trimming removed 3 bases at V and 2 bases at J, with 8 bases between.

The rearrangement joins TRBV6-6 to TRBJ1-1; D perhaps matches TRBD1 (6 bases). Germline-derived CDR1 and CDR2 are MNHNY and SVGAGI (reference sequence). The CDR3 consists of 13 residues. The V end was cut by 7 bases, the J end by 6 bases, with 15 bases between. The DNA of the CDR3 is TGTGCCAGCACTCGGAGGGGGACGGCTGAAGCTTTCTTT. Protein product: CASTRRGTAEAFF.

This clonotype was recorded at least ten times. The V call is TRBV7-9, the J call TRBJ2-3, with 10 positions matching TRBD2. Trimming took 4 bases from V and 4 from J; bases not matched to a gene: 11. Germline-derived CDR1 and CDR2 are SEHNR and FQNEAQ (reference sequence). The CDR3 contains 17 residues. As DNA, the CDR3 is TGTGCCAGCAGCTCCCCGGATAAGCGGGGGGGCCCAGATACGCAGTATTTT. Encoded protein: CASSSPDKRGGPDTQYF.

This clonotype showed up many times. The chain joins TRBV18 to TRBJ1-1; 9 nucleotides line up with TRBD1. Germline lookup yields CDR1 KGHSH and CDR2 LQKENI. The CDR3 consists of 18 residues. Unmatched junction bases numbered 8, after V lost 0 bases and J lost 0 bases. The CDR3 coding sequence is TGTGCCAGCTCACCACCACAGGGGGCTTCCCGCATGAACACTGAAGCTTTCTTT. Its protein product is CASSPPQGASRMNTEAFF.

Only a few counts were recorded for this clonotype. The V and J genes are TRBV18 and TRBJ2-2; D gene ambiguous. The germline V gene encodes CDR1 KGHSH and CDR2 LQKENI. The CDR3 is 15 amino acids. V lost 2 bases to trimming and J lost 1 base, with 8 bases between them. The CDR3 coding sequence is TGTGCCAGCTCACCAGCTCAGCGGAACACCGGGGAGCTGTTTTTT. It is translated as CASSPAQRNTGELFF. The full variable domain, completed using reference TRBV18 and TRBJ2-2, is NAGVMQNPRHLVRRRGQEARLRCSPMKGHSHVYWYRQLPEEGLKFMVYLQKENIIDESGMPKERFSAEFPKEGPSILRIQQVVRGDSAAYFCASSPAQRNTGELFFGEGSRLTVL.

This clonotype was observed many times. V and J are TRBV7-8 and TRBJ1-1; TRBD1 agrees at 9 bases. Germline V lookup: CDR1 SGHVS, CDR2 FQNEAQ. The J segment lost 4 bases and the V segment lost 1 base, leaving 7 bases of the junction unmatched. The CDR3 sequence is 16 residues long. The chain's CDR3 is CASSLETGGLGTEAFF. CDR3 in DNA: TGTGCCAGCAGCTTAGAGACAGGGGGTTTGGGCACTGAAGCTTTCTTT.

This clonotype was seen only a few times. The gene calls are TRBV5-6 and TRBJ2-2, with D uncertain. The ends were cut back, 4 bases at V and 7 bases at J, with 14 bases in the middle. CDR1 is SGHDT, CDR2 YYEEEE, per germline. This CDR3 is built from 14 residues. DNA for the CDR3: TGTGCCAGCAGCCGCCCCCGTTACGGCGGGGAGCTGTTTTTT. This codes for CASSRPRYGGELFF.

This clonotype was found many times. This chain uses TRBV11-2 with TRBJ1-3; D is ambiguous. The germline V and J ends were trimmed by 5 bases and 0 bases, with 14 bases remaining between them. The CDR3 has 16 amino acids. From germline, CDR1 is SGHAT and CDR2 FQNNGV. The DNA of the CDR3 is TGTGCCAGCAGCCTCACCGTGGCCGTCTCTGGAAACACCATATATTTT. Translating it yields CASSLTVAVSGNTIYF.

CDR3 in amino acids: CASSLTGQVSNTEAFF. CDR3 bases: TGTGCCAGCAGCTTGACGGGACAGGTCTCGAACACTGAAGCTTTCTTT. The V call is TRBV7-9, the J call TRBJ1-1, with 8 bases aligning to TRBD1. CDR3 length: 16 residues. Trimming removed 3 bases from V and 1 base from J; junction bases left unmatched: 7. CDR1 is SEHNR, CDR2 FQNEAQ, per germline (reference sequence).

The chain couples TRBV12-5 to TRBJ2-3, with D unresolved. This CDR3 has 16 residues. Trimming stripped 0 bases from V and 2 bases from J, with 12 bases between. CDR1 is LGHNT and CDR2 is FRNRAP in the germline V gene. Here the CDR3 DNA reads TGTGCTAGTGGTTTGGTACTTTACGGAGACACAGATACGCAGTATTTT. Translation gives CASGLVLYGDTDTQYF.

For this clonotype: Sequence at one end of the junction differs from germline and may be a read error. V and J are TRBV5-3 and TRBJ1-2, with D possibly being TRBD1 (5 bases). TRBV5-3 is annotated as an ORF whose role is uncertain. The CDR3 spans 15 residues. Written as DNA, the CDR3 is TGTGCCAGCAGCTTTACAGCGGGACTTCTCTATGGCTACACCTTC. Residues: CASSFTAGLLYGYTF.

A single count supports this clonotype. The CDR3 here is CASSLETENEKLFF. The CDR3 nucleotides read TGTGCCAGCAGCTTAGAAACAGAGAATGAAAAACTGTTTTTT. V is TRBV7-9 and J is TRBJ1-4, with D hard to call. V lost 1 base and J 5 bases, leaving 8 bases between the germline ends. The CDR3 runs 14 residues. The germline V gene encodes CDR1 SEHNR and CDR2 FQNEAQ (reference sequence).

This clonotype showed up many times. The chain couples TRBV7-2 to TRBJ1-1; D call uncertain. The CDR3 length is 15 residues. Trimming stripped 11 bases from V and 5 bases from J, with 24 bases between. Looked up from germline, CDR1 is SGHTA and CDR2 is FQGNSA. This CDR3 reads CASSRSWQVRTEAFF. CDR3 coding DNA: TGTGCCTCATCGAGAAGCTGGCAAGTTAGAACTGAAGCTTTCTTT.

This rearrangement joins TRBV15 to TRBJ2-1; tentative D call: TRBD1 (6 bases). The CDR3 covers 15 residues. Germline CDR1 and CDR2: LNHNV and YYDKDF (reference sequence). V lost 3 bases, J lost 8 bases, and 17 bases lay in between. The CDR3 loop reads CATSRLLGAKDEQFF. Written as DNA, the CDR3 is TGTGCCACCAGCAGGCTACTGGGGGCCAAGGATGAGCAGTTCTTC.

In this sample, this clonotype turned up a few times. CDR3 sequence reads: CASSQPTESGNTIYF. The CDR3 coding sequence is TGTGCCAGCAGCCAACCTACAGAGAGTGGAAACACCATATATTTT. The chain uses TRBV7-9 and TRBJ1-3, with D uncertain. In germline, CDR1 is SEHNR, CDR2 FQNEAQ (reference sequence). Trimming left V 5 bases short and J 3 bases short, with 14 bases between. CDR3 length: 15 amino acids. Filled out from reference TRBV7-9 and TRBJ1-3, the complete variable domain reads DTGVSQNPRHKITKRGQNVTFRCDPISEHNRLYWYRQTLGQGPEFLTYFQNEAQLEKSRLLSDRFSAERPKGSFSTLEIQRTEQGDSAMYLCASSQPTESGNTIYFGEGSWLTVV.

CDR3 loop: CASSYRTSQETQYF. CDR3 in DNA: TGTGCCAGCAGTTATAGGACTTCACAAGAGACCCAGTACTTC. The chain has TRBV6-6 and TRBJ2-5, with D perhaps TRBD2 (5 bases). Germline-derived CDR1 and CDR2 are MNHNY and SVGAGI (reference sequence). Trimming took 3 bases from V and 2 from J, leaving 10 bases between them. The CDR3 has 14 amino acids.

This clonotype was seen many times. The chain employs TRBV7-6 and TRBJ2-3; D is unresolved. V lost 2 bases, J lost 5 bases, and 5 bases lay in between. The CDR3 runs to 12 residues. Germline CDR1 SGHVS, CDR2 FNYEAQ. The CDR3 spells CASSLNKDTQYF. The CDR3 coding sequence is TGTGCCAGCAGCTTAAATAAAGATACGCAGTATTTT.

This clonotype was found many times. The chain joins TRBV6-5 to TRBJ2-3; tentative D call: TRBD2 (7 bases). This CDR3 comprises 17 residues. CDR1 is MNHEY and CDR2 is SVGAGI in the germline V gene. Trimming cost V 0 bases and J 0 bases, with 13 bases left between them. CDR3: CASSYSGGGPSTDTQYF. CDR3 nucleotide sequence: TGTGCCAGCAGTTACTCGGGCGGGGGCCCTAGCACAGATACGCAGTATTTT.

The chain recombines TRBV5-5 with TRBJ1-1; unclear D gene. Trimming removed 1 base from V and 0 bases from J, with 7 bases in between. The CDR3 contains 14 residues. In germline, CDR1 is SGHKS, CDR2 YYEKEE (reference sequence). CDR3 DNA sequence: TGTGCCAGCAGCTTGTCCATGGTGAACACTGAAGCTTTCTTT. Amino acids: CASSLSMVNTEAFF.

J is TRBJ1-2 and V is TRBV4-1; D not certain. The germline CDR1 and CDR2 sequences are MGHRA and YSYEKL. This CDR3 has 12 residues. The V and J ends lost 1 base and 6 bases respectively, with 6 bases between them. CDR3 region: CASSQGLNGYTF. CDR3 coding DNA: TGCGCCAGCAGCCAAGGGCTGAATGGCTACACCTTC.

Regarding this clonotype: A junction end diverges from the germline sequence, so it may reflect a read error. This rearrangement joins TRBV25-1 to TRBJ2-5, with 14 bases identical to TRBD2. The CDR3 covers 16 residues. CDR1 and CDR2 from the germline V gene are MGHDK and SYGVNS. CDR3 sequence reads: CAGSEYRLAGGETQYF. As DNA, the CDR3 is TGTGCCGGCAGTGAATATAGACTAGCGGGGGGGGAGACCCAGTACTTC.

The chain recombines TRBV5-4 with TRBJ1-2; possible D gene TRBD1, 6 bases. This CDR3 has 13 residues. Germline CDR1 is SGHNT and CDR2 is YYREEE (reference sequence). Trimming removed 0 bases from V and 7 bases from J, with 10 bases in between. CDR3 sequence reads: CASSLETGFGYTF. The CDR3 DNA follows: TGTGCCAGCAGCTTGGAAACAGGGTTTGGCTACACCTTC.